This TCR beta chain is drawn from a study of shared clonotypes between healthy human individuals. Only in-frame clones appear in the TCRdb table, and some are missing; sequencing was by immunoSEQ multiplex PCR. The sample has roughly 2.1 million clones, 93% seen once. CD8 cells regarded as naive lacked CD45RO, were positively chosen for CCR7, and omitted terminally differentiated effector memory CD45RA+ cells. V lost 2 bases, J lost 0 bases, and 7 bases lay in between. The CDR3 extends over 14 amino acids. Germline V CDR1 and CDR2: LNHDA, SQIVND (reference sequence). This TCR was recovered from a man between 18 and 29 years old in good health. Some clones in this sample may be carry-over from other donors' samples. J is TRBJ1-1 and V is TRBV19; D not resolved. Sequencing was performed on naive CD8+ T cells from PBMCs. CDR3 sequence: CASSISLMNTEAFF. DNA of the CDR3: TGTGCCAGTAGTATATCTCTGATGAACACTGAAGCTTTCTTT.